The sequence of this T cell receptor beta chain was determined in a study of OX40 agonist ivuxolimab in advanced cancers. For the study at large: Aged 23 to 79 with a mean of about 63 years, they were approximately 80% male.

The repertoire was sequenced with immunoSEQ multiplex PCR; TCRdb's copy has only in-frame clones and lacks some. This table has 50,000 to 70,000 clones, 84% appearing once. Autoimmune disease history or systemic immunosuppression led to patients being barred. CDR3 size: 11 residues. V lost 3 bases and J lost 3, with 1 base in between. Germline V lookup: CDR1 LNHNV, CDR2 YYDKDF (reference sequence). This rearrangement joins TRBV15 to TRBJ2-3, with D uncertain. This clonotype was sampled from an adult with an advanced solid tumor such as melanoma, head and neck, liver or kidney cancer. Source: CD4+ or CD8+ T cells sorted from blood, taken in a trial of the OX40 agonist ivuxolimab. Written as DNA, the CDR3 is TGTGCCACCAGCAGTACAGATACGCAGTATTTT. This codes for CATSSTDTQYF.